The rows below give T cell receptor beta chains drawn from one sample of a study of blood T cell repertoires in COVID-19. Generated by immunoSEQ multiplex PCR, the TCRdb table keeps only in-frame clones and is missing some. The repertoire holds 95,000 or so clones, with around 80% as singletons. What was sequenced was peripheral blood. The origin of the receptors is a human donor in a cohort sampled during active COVID-19. Each CDR3 is given with its conserved first and last residue. D genes are given only for firm matches. Only part of the rows carry a size: once, few, many, or a class if the clone is expanded.

cdr3_length	d_call	v_call	clone_size	j_call	cdr3_aa	cdr3_nt
16	TRBD2	TRBV19	.	TRBJ2-1	CASSIPSGGTYNEQFF	TGTGCCAGTAGTATCCCTAGCGGGGGAACCTACAATGAGCAGTTCTTC
10	TRBD1	TRBV29-1	few	TRBJ1-1	CSVRDSEAFF	TGCAGCGTTCGGGACAGCGAAGCTTTCTTT
16	.	TRBV7-9	.	TRBJ1-1	CASSLEGGGVGTEAFF	TGTGCCAGCAGCTTAGAAGGCGGAGGGGTGGGCACTGAAGCTTTCTTT
14	.	TRBV5-1	.	TRBJ1-6	CASSNQGTNSPLHF	TGCGCCAGCAGCAACCAGGGGACTAATTCACCCCTCCACTTT
10	TRBD1	TRBV2	once	TRBJ1-2	CASTGGAYTF	TGTGCCAGCACAGGGGGCGCCTACACCTTC
15	TRBD2	TRBV7-9	few	TRBJ2-7	CASSFGGLATYEQYF	TGTGCCAGCAGCTTCGGAGGACTAGCGACGTACGAGCAGTACTTC
15	.	TRBV6-1	.	TRBJ1-2	CASSDWTAGNYGYTF	TGTGCCAGCAGTGATTGGACAGCCGGTAACTATGGCTACACCTTC
13	.	TRBV6-4	.	TRBJ1-1	CASSEQENTEAFF	TGTGCCAGCAGCGAACAGGAGAACACTGAAGCTTTCTTT
16	TRBD2	TRBV19	few	TRBJ2-1	CASSDVAGGTYNEQFF	TGTGCCAGTAGTGATGTAGCGGGGGGGACCTACAATGAGCAGTTCTTC
16	TRBD2	TRBV5-1	.	TRBJ2-2	CASSGTSGTRTGELFF	TGCGCCAGCAGTGGGACTAGCGGGACTAGAACCGGGGAGCTGTTTTTT
14	.	TRBV5-1	.	TRBJ2-2	CASSLDGGPGELFF	TGCGCCAGCAGCTTGGATGGAGGGCCCGGGGAGCTGTTTTTT
15	.	TRBV7-8	.	TRBJ1-2	CASSPSAPINYGYTF	TGTGCCAGCAGCCCTTCTGCGCCGATTAACTATGGCTACACCTTC
16	TRBD1	TRBV6-5	.	TRBJ2-2	CASSYPQGANTGELFF	TGTGCCAGCAGTTACCCCCAGGGGGCCAACACCGGGGAGCTGTTTTTT
14	TRBD1	TRBV19	.	TRBJ2-7	CASSLTGVPYEQYF	TGTGCCAGTAGTTTGACAGGGGTCCCCTACGAGCAGTACTTC
15	.	TRBV6-2/TRBV6-3	.	TRBJ1-1	CASSRFPGHNTEAFF	TGTGCCAGCAGCCGATTCCCGGGACACAACACTGAAGCTTTCTTT
14	.	TRBV24-1	.	TRBJ1-2	CATSDSGGAYGYTF	TGTGCCACCAGTGATTCTGGGGGCGCCTATGGCTACACCTTC
15	TRBD1	TRBV7-2	.	TRBJ1-4	CASSLQGATNEKLFF	TGTGCCAGCAGCCTACAGGGGGCAACTAATGAAAAACTGTTTTTT
17	TRBD1	TRBV4-1	.	TRBJ2-5	CASSQEGPRQGGETQYF	TGCGCCAGCAGCCAAGAAGGCCCTCGACAGGGGGGGGAGACCCAGTACTTC
14	.	TRBV10-1	.	TRBJ2-3	CASSQGLPTDTQYF	TGCGCCAGCAGCCAGGGATTACCCACAGATACGCAGTATTTT
17	.	TRBV4-1	few	TRBJ1-1	CASSQQAGIARNTEAFF	TGCGCCAGCAGCCAGCAGGCAGGGATTGCTAGGAACACTGAAGCTTTCTTT
15	TRBD2	TRBV2	.	TRBJ2-7	CASSALAGASYEQYF	TGTGCCAGCAGTGCTCTAGCGGGGGCCTCCTACGAGCAGTACTTC
19	TRBD2	TRBV4-3	.	TRBJ2-3	CASSQDQASGGTRTDTQYF	TGCGCCAGCAGCCAAGATCAGGCTAGCGGGGGGACCCGCACAGATACGCAGTATTTT
15	.	TRBV5-1	once	TRBJ2-3	CASSFTGLSTDTQYF	TGCGCCAGCAGCTTCACGGGACTGTCCACAGATACGCAGTATTTT
16	.	TRBV12-1	.	TRBJ1-3	CASSLWDSPSGNTIYF	TGTGCCAGCAGCTTGTGGGACAGTCCCTCTGGAAACACCATATATTTT
11	.	TRBV28	.	TRBJ1-5	CASSSGRPQHF	TGTGCCAGCAGTTCGGGAAGGCCCCAGCATTTT
15	.	TRBV11-3	.	TRBJ2-2	CASSPTGLNTGELFF	TGTGCCAGCAGCCCGACAGGTTTGAACACCGGGGAGCTGTTTTTT
16	TRBD1	TRBV6-5	.	TRBJ1-1	CASSSTGAPRNTEAFF	TGTGCCAGCAGTTCAACAGGGGCCCCTAGGAACACTGAAGCTTTCTTT
14	.	TRBV27	.	TRBJ1-4	CASMGLGRVEKLFF	TGTGCCAGCATGGGACTAGGGAGAGTTGAAAAACTGTTTTTT
13	.	TRBV7-2	.	TRBJ1-4	CASSLVLAEKLFF	TGTGCCAGCAGCTTAGTCTTGGCTGAAAAACTGTTTTTT
16	TRBD1	TRBV6-4	.	TRBJ1-1	CASSDSRGRGNTEAFF	TGTGCCAGCAGTGACTCGAGGGGGCGCGGAAACACTGAAGCTTTCTTT
14	.	TRBV10-3	once	TRBJ2-7	CAISPTLAAYEQYF	TGTGCCATCAGTCCAACCCTAGCAGCCTACGAGCAGTACTTC
13	TRBD1	TRBV19	few	TRBJ1-2	CASSTAPDRGITF	TGTGCCAGTAGTACCGCTCCTGACAGGGGGATCACCTTC
15	.	TRBV11-2	.	TRBJ2-7	CASSLAGSSPYEQYF	TGTGCCAGCAGCTTAGCGGGTAGCTCCCCCTACGAGCAGTACTTC
15	.	TRBV6-5	.	TRBJ1-2	CASSPLSGSNYGYTF	TGTGCCAGCAGTCCTCTCTCGGGAAGTAACTATGGCTACACCTTC
12	.	TRBV11-2	.	TRBJ1-2	CASSLDSYGYTF	TGTGCCAGCAGCTTAGACAGCTATGGCTACACCTTC
16	.	TRBV28	.	TRBJ2-3	CASSAPRGQYGDTQYF	TGTGCCAGCAGTGCCCCACGAGGGCAGTATGGAGATACGCAGTATTTT
18	TRBD2	TRBV3-1/TRBV3-2	.	TRBJ2-1	CASSQVSRGGTSSRGQFF	TGTGCCAGCAGCCAGGTATCCCGGGGAGGGACTAGTTCGCGGGGCCAGTTCTTC
14	TRBD1	TRBV7-3	.	TRBJ1-1	CASSATGAPAEAFF	TGTGCCAGCAGCGCTACAGGGGCCCCGGCTGAAGCTTTCTTT